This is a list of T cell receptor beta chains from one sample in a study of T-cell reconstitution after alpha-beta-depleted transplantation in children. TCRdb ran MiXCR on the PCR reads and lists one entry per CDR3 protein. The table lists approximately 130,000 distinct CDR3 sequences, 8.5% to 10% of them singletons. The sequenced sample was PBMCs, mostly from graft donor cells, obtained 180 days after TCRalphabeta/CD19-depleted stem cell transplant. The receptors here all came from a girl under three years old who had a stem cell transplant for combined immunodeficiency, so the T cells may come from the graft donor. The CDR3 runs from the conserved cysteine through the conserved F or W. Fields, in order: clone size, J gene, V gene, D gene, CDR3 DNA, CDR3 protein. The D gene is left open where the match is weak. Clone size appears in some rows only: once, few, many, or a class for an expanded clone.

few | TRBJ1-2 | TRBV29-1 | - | TGCAGCGTTGAAGCCCCCGGAACAGATAACTATGGCTACACCTTC | CSVEAPGTDNYGYTF
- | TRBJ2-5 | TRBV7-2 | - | TGTGCCAGCAGCTTAGAGCGGATCCACCCTCAAGAGACCCAGTACTTC | CASSLERIHPQETQYF
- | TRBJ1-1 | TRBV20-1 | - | TGCAGTGCCCCGCGGACTCACACTGAAGCTTTCTTT | CSAPRTHTEAFF
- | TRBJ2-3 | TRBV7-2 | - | TGTGCCAGCAGCTTAGGGGCCACAGTTGGCACAGATACGCAGTATTTT | CASSLGATVGTDTQYF
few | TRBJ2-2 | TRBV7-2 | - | TGTGCCAGCAGCCCAGGGGCCGGGGAGCTGTTTTTT | CASSPGAGELFF
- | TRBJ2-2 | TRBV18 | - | TGTGCCAGCTCACCACCGAGGGACACCGGAGACCTTACCGGGGAGCTGTTTTTT | CASSPPRDTGDLTGELFF
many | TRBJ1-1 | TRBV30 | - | TGTGCCTGGAACCGGATCGCTTTCTTT | CAWNRIAFF
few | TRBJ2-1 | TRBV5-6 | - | TGTGCCAGCAGCTTGGTGAGCACCTACAATGAGCAGTTCTTC | CASSLVSTYNEQFF
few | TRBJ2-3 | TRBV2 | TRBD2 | TGTGCCAGCAATCCGGGACTAGCGGGGGGGCCCGCAGATACGCAGTATTTT | CASNPGLAGGPADTQYF
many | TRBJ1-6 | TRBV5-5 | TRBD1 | TGTGCCAGCAGCTTCGGACAGGGTTTTTATTCACCCCTCCACTTT | CASSFGQGFYSPLHF
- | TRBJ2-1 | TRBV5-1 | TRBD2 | TGCGCCAGCAGCGCACTAGCGGGAGGGATCAATGAGCAGTTCTTC | CASSALAGGINEQFF
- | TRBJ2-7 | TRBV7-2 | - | TGTGCCAGCAGCTCCCACCCCCTGACAGACGAGCAGTACTTC | CASSSHPLTDEQYF
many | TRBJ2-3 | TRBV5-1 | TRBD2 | TGCGCCAGCAGCACTTCTAGCGGGGGCACAGATACGCAGTATTTT | CASSTSSGGTDTQYF
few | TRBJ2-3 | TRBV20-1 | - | TGCAGTGCTAGAGCTCCTTTGACGGGGATCACAGATACGCAGTATTTT | CSARAPLTGITDTQYF
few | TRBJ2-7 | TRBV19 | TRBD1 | TGTGCCAGTTCGACAGGGGGTAGAAGCGGAGGGCACTACGAGCAGTACTTC | CASSTGGRSGGHYEQYF
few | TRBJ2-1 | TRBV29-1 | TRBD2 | TGCAGCGTTGCGGGACTAGCGGGGGGCCTGAGCTCCTACAATGAGCAGTTCTTC | CSVAGLAGGLSSYNEQFF
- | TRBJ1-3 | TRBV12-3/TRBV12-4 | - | TGTGCCAGCAGTTTGATGGTTGGAAACACCATATATTTT | CASSLMVGNTIYF
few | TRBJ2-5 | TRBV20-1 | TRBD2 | TGCAGTGCTAGAGCCGGGCGACTAGCAGCCAAGTCAGAGACCCAGTACTTC | CSARAGRLAAKSETQYF
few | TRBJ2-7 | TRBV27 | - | TGTGCCAGCAGCGCCTGGGGGGGCACCTACGAGCAGTACTTC | CASSAWGGTYEQYF
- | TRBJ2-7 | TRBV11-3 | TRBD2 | TGTGCCAGCAGCCCAGGACTAGCGGAAGTCTACGAGCAGTACTTC | CASSPGLAEVYEQYF
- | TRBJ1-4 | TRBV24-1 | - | TGTGCCACCAGTGGTCCCTGGAGGGGTGCTAATGAAAAACTGTTTTTT | CATSGPWRGANEKLFF
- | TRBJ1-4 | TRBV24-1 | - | TGTGCCACCGTCGTTGCAACTAATGAAAAACTGTTTTTT | CATVVATNEKLFF
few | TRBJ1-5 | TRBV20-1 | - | TGCAGTGCTAGAGCGGGCGATCAGCCCCAGCATTTT | CSARAGDQPQHF
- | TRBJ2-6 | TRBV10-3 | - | TGTGCCATCAGTGACAGGGTTGGCCTATTCTCTGGGGCCAACGTCCTGACTTTC | CAISDRVGLFSGANVLTF
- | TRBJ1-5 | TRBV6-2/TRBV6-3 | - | TGTGCCAGCAGTTACCGAGCGGTGGGGGCTAATCAGCCCCAGCATTTT | CASSYRAVGANQPQHF